These 26 T cell receptor beta chains were sequenced from one sample in a study of cytomegalovirus exposure and HLA in healthy donors. This PCR relied on a set of 60 Vbeta primers and 13 Jbeta primers. Clones were read by immunoSEQ multiplex PCR, and TCRdb kept only the in-frame ones, dropping some. The data hold about 180,000 clones, with around four fifths observed a single time. Sequencing was performed on PBMCs. The receptors shown here come from a man under 40 in good health and CMV-seronegative.

The table lists this clone with a few counts. An end of the junction differs from the germline gene, which may be a read error. The CDR3 sequence is CSSGQSSYEQYF. In DNA form, the CDR3 reads TGTTCCAGCGGACAGAGCTCCTACGAGCAGTACTTC. This rearrangement joins TRBV7-9 to TRBJ2-7, with D perhaps matching TRBD1 (6 bases). There are 12 residues in the CDR3. Germline CDR1 and CDR2: SEHNR and FQNEAQ (reference sequence).

The genes are TRBV30 and TRBJ1-1; D unresolved. CDR1 GTSNPN and CDR2 SVGIG come from the germline V gene (reference sequence). Trimming pared 0 bases from V and 2 bases from J, leaving 13 bases between. The CDR3 length is 15 residues. The CDR3 region has the DNA TGTGCCTGGAGTGTTTGGAACAGCCTTAACACTGAAGCTTTCTTT. Protein product: CAWSVWNSLNTEAFF.

The chain carries TRBV7-2 and TRBJ2-7; D may be TRBD1 (6 bases). This CDR3 spans 15 amino acids. Trimming took off 4 bases at V and 0 bases at J, with 13 bases between the two ends. Looked up from germline, CDR1 is SGHTA and CDR2 is FQGNSA. The CDR3 spells CASSSVGGTSYEQYF. Written as DNA, the CDR3 is TGTGCCAGCAGCTCCGTAGGGGGTACCTCCTACGAGCAGTACTTC.

V and J are TRBV27 and TRBJ2-3; D is ambiguous. Looked up from germline, CDR1 is MNHEY and CDR2 is SMNVEV (reference sequence). CDR3 length equals 12 residues. The V end was cut by 6 bases, the J end by 6 bases, with 10 bases between. CDR3 in DNA: TGTGCCAGCAGACCACTGGGCGATACGCAGTATTTT. This gives the protein CASRPLGDTQYF.

This clone was observed a few times. V gene TRBV19 combines with J gene TRBJ1-1, with TRBD1 matching over 12 bases. The germline V gene has CDR1 LNHDA and CDR2 SQIVND (reference sequence). Trimming cost V 7 bases and J 6 bases; bases outside gene matches: 15. The CDR3 loop spans 17 amino acids. CDR3: CASINRDRGLPWAEAFF. CDR3 coding DNA: TGTGCCAGTATAAACCGGGACAGGGGGCTCCCTTGGGCTGAAGCTTTCTTT.

The chain combines TRBV5-4 with TRBJ1-1; 8 bases agree with TRBD1. From germline, CDR1 is SGHNT and CDR2 YYREEE (reference sequence). The length of the CDR3 is 14 residues. Unmatched junction bases numbered 6, after V lost 4 bases and J lost 4 bases. CDR3 protein: CASSRQGAGTEAFF. Written as DNA, the CDR3 is TGTGCCAGCAGCCGTCAGGGGGCTGGCACTGAAGCTTTCTTT.

This clone was observed a handful of times. This chain links TRBV6-5 with TRBJ1-1; weak D call: TRBD1 (5 bases). The CDR3 contains 13 residues. Trimming left V 5 bases short and J 6 bases short, with 13 bases between. Germline CDR1 reads MNHEY; CDR2 reads SVGAGI. The CDR3: CASSRAGRAEAFF. The DNA of the CDR3 is TGTGCCAGCAGTCGGGCAGGGAGGGCTGAAGCTTTCTTT.

This clone was found once. The chain carries TRBV30 and TRBJ1-3; D ambiguous. CDR3 length equals 14 residues. V was pared by 4 bases and J by 0 bases, with 10 bases between. The V gene's germline CDR1 is GTSNPN and CDR2 SVGIG (reference sequence). The CDR3 DNA reads as TGTGCCTGGAAAATCACAGACTCTGGAAACACCATATATTTT. Its protein is CAWKITDSGNTIYF.

V gene TRBV20-1 combines with J gene TRBJ2-1; a weak D match, TRBD2 (5 bases). The germline V and J ends were trimmed by 5 bases and 9 bases, with 11 bases remaining between them. The CDR3 spans 11 residues. The V gene's germline CDR1 is DFQATT and CDR2 SNEGSKA (reference sequence). CDR3 protein: CSAQEAGEQFF. For the CDR3, the DNA is TGCAGTGCTCAGGAGGCTGGTGAGCAGTTCTTC.

The V and J genes are TRBV7-8 and TRBJ2-3; possible D gene TRBD1, 5 bases. CDR1 and CDR2 from the germline V gene are SGHVS and FQNEAQ. V lost 1 base to trimming and J lost 4 bases, with 9 bases between them. The CDR3 contains 14 residues. Written as DNA, the CDR3 is TGTGCCAGCAGCTTAGGGGGCTCCCCAGATACGCAGTATTTT. Protein sequence: CASSLGGSPDTQYF. Based on the CDR3 plus reference TRBV7-8 and TRBJ2-3, the full variable domain is GAGVSQSPRYKVAKRGQDVALRCDPISGHVSLFWYQQALGQGPEFLTYFQNEAQLDKSGLPSDRFFAERPEGSVSTLKIQRTQQEDSAVYLCASSLGGSPDTQYFGPGTRLTVL.

The chain recombines TRBV9 with TRBJ2-3; D perhaps matches TRBD2 (5 bases). The CDR3 contains 15 residues. CDR1 SGDLS and CDR2 YYNGEE come from the germline V gene. V lost 5 bases, J lost 2 bases, and 15 bases lay in between. The CDR3 spells CASSYGGLPTDTQYF. The CDR3 bases are TGTGCCAGCAGTTATGGCGGACTCCCCACAGATACGCAGTATTTT.

V gene TRBV19 combines with J gene TRBJ2-5, with 7 bases that match TRBD2. V lost 4 bases, J lost 0 bases, and 2 bases stayed unmatched. The CDR3 sequence is 14 residues long. Germline V gene lookup returns CDR1 LNHDA and CDR2 SQIVND (reference sequence). CDR3 coding DNA: TGTGCCAGTAGTAACGGGGGGTACCAAGAGACCCAGTACTTC. It translates to CASSNGGYQETQYF.

This chain links TRBV28 with TRBJ1-4, with a tentative D call TRBD1 (6 bases). The CDR3 totals 16 residues. V dropped 6 bases and J dropped 4 bases, with 18 bases sitting between them. Germline CDR1 is MDHEN and CDR2 is SYDVKM. As DNA, the CDR3 is TGTGCCAGCAGACTCGGACAGAGTAATCTTAATGAAAAACTGTTTTTT. Protein product: CASRLGQSNLNEKLFF.

The chain carries TRBV5-1 and TRBJ2-7; perhaps TRBD1 as D (5 bases). V was cut by 0 bases and J by 6 bases, with 16 bases left in between. This CDR3 comprises 15 residues. The V gene's germline CDR1 is SGHRS and CDR2 YFSETQ. The CDR3 coding sequence is TGCGCCAGCAGCTTGGGCGCGGACACGGGTCGCGAGCAGTACTTC. As protein: CASSLGADTGREQYF.

J is TRBJ2-1 and V is TRBV5-6; TRBD2 matches at 12 bases. The CDR3 loop spans 15 amino acids. From germline, CDR1 is SGHDT and CDR2 YYEEEE. V lost 3 bases to trimming and J lost 7 bases; unmatched junction nucleotides: 5. CDR3 sequence reads: CASSSGLAGHNEQFF. Here the CDR3 DNA reads TGTGCCAGCAGCTCTGGACTAGCGGGACATAATGAGCAGTTCTTC.

This rearrangement joins TRBV28 to TRBJ2-5; 10 bases match TRBD1. This CDR3 is 16 amino acids long. The J segment lost 3 bases and the V segment lost 4 bases, leaving 8 bases of the junction unmatched. Germline V gene sequence: CDR1 MDHEN, CDR2 SYDVKM. DNA for the CDR3: TGTGCCAGCAGTTCCCCATTCGGGACAGGGGAAGAGACCCAGTACTTC. Amino acid sequence: CASSSPFGTGEETQYF.

Remarks on this clone: Other DNA sequences in the same sample also yield this CDR3. The CDR3 coding sequence is TGTGCCAGCAGCGTTCGCGGGCCTAGCACAGATACGCAGTATTTT. This translates into CASSVRGPSTDTQYF. The chain uses TRBV9 and TRBJ2-3; D is possibly TRBD2 (5 bases). Germline V gene lookup returns CDR1 SGDLS and CDR2 YYNGEE. The CDR3 is 15 residues long. V was shortened by 2 bases and J by 0 bases, with 10 bases between the two germline ends.

This chain connects TRBV2 to TRBJ2-2, with TRBD1 matching 9 bases. Unmatched junction bases numbered 4, after V lost 6 bases and J lost 8 bases. CDR3 length: 13 amino acids. Germline V CDR1 and CDR2: SNHLY, FYNNEI. CDR3 DNA sequence: TGTGCCAGCAGCACCGGGACAGGGGGGGAGCTGTTTTTT. Its protein is CASSTGTGGELFF.

The chain couples TRBV30 to TRBJ2-5, with D maybe TRBD1 (5 bases). V shed 0 bases and J shed 2 bases, with 7 bases lying between them. This CDR3 is 13 amino acids long. Germline CDR1 reads GTSNPN; CDR2 reads SVGIG (reference sequence). The CDR3 DNA is TGTGCCTGGAGTGTAGGACATCAAGAGACCCAGTACTTC. Translated: CAWSVGHQETQYF.

The chain uses TRBV28 and TRBJ1-5; D gene unclear. The length of the CDR3 is 18 residues. Germline V gives CDR1 MDHEN, CDR2 SYDVKM. The V gene lost 4 bases and the J gene lost 3 bases, with 22 bases spanning the gap. The CDR3 is CASSYVKWNRDFNQPQHF. In DNA, the CDR3 is TGTGCCAGCAGTTATGTTAAATGGAACCGGGATTTCAATCAGCCCCAGCATTTT. Based on the CDR3 plus reference TRBV28 and TRBJ1-5, the full variable domain is DVKVTQSSRYLVKRTGEKVFLECVQDMDHENMFWYRQDPGLGLRLIYFSYDVKMKEKGDIPEGYSVSREKKERFSLILESASTNQTSMYLCASSYVKWNRDFNQPQHFGDGTRLSIL.

The chain links TRBV2 to TRBJ2-3, with TRBD2 identical over 9 bases. J gave up 2 bases and V 7 bases, and 7 bases lay outside the gene matches. The CDR3 loop spans 15 amino acids. Per germline, CDR1 SNHLY and CDR2 FYNNEI. CDR3 sequence reads: CASTPSGNPTDTQYF. DNA of the CDR3: TGTGCCAGCACACCTAGCGGGAATCCCACAGATACGCAGTATTTT.

This rearrangement joins TRBV6-4 to TRBJ2-1, with TRBD2 matching over 13 bases. The V gene end was trimmed by 6 bases and the J gene end by 4 bases; junction bases not matched to a gene: 3. Germline-derived CDR1 and CDR2 are MRHNA and SNTAGT. This CDR3 region has 15 residues. As DNA, the CDR3 is TGTGCCAGCAGCGGACTAGCGGGGGCATACAATGAGCAGTTCTTC. Its translation: CASSGLAGAYNEQFF.

This chain links TRBV10-1 with TRBJ2-1, with TRBD2 matching over 14 bases. Germline CDR1 and CDR2: WNHNN and SYGVQD (reference sequence). The CDR3 is made up of 14 amino acids. The ends lost 8 bases at V and 9 bases at J; junction bases unmatched: 6. CDR3 nucleotides: TGCGCCAGCGCAAGGACTAGCGGGGGGTCTGAGCAGTTCTTC. This gives the protein CASARTSGGSEQFF.

This chain uses TRBV11-2 with TRBJ2-7; the D gene is possibly TRBD1 (6 bases). The germline CDR1 and CDR2 sequences are SGHAT and FQNNGV. V gave up 4 bases and J gave up 3 bases, with 16 bases separating them. The CDR3 runs to 15 residues. CDR3 nucleotides: TGTGCCAGCAGCTCCAAGGACAGTCACGTCTACGAGCAGTACTTC. It specifies CASSSKDSHVYEQYF.

The genes are TRBV15 and TRBJ1-3, with D possibly TRBD1 on 6 matching bases. V was trimmed by 7 bases and J by 4 bases, leaving 17 bases between them. This CDR3 contains 15 residues. CDR1 and CDR2 from the germline V gene are LNHNV and YYDKDF (reference sequence). DNA for the CDR3: TGTGCCACCAATCCCCCCCGGGACAAGGGAAACACCATATATTTT. Protein sequence: CATNPPRDKGNTIYF.

The rearrangement joins TRBV7-3 to TRBJ1-1, with a possible D match to TRBD1 (6 bases). Germline CDR1 and CDR2: SGHTA and FQGTGA. The CDR3 runs 13 residues. V was clipped by 5 bases and J by 2 bases, with 9 bases between them. The chain's CDR3 is CASSPGANTEAFF. The CDR3 DNA is TGTGCCAGCAGCCCAGGGGCTAACACTGAAGCTTTCTTT.